The present T cell receptor (beta chain) was sequenced within a study of shared clonotypes between healthy human individuals (dated by TCRdb to 2020 to 2022). For the study in its entirety: The cohort comprised a couple of women and a few men aged 18 to 49 years. To estimate repertoire size and how much clonotypes are shared between individuals, the study performed deep sequencing of blood TCR repertoires from about five healthy adults. Different laboratories and diverse techniques were used to prepare libraries and sequence TCR repertoires, to increase sequencing depth and limit assay-specific biases. Between about 0.94 and 10 billion PBMCs per donor were obtained by leukapheresis. What the authors observed across the whole study: Pairwise subsampling indicated that sequencing depth was expected to affect the degree of clonotype sharing among donors. Sampling was restricted to blood, and TCR repertoires in tissue are likely to differ from TCR repertoires in blood. Because the study included a small number of donors, the genetic and exposure-history diversity represented was limited.

Between the V and J ends, shortened by 0 bases and 9 bases respectively, the junction contains 12 bases. The CDR3 goes from the cysteine to the phenylalanine over 14 residues. Kept here is only the CDR3 DNA, which spans 42 bases and is read in frame from base 1. The germline V gene provides CDR1 LGHNA and CDR2 YNFKEQ. TCR CDR3 regions were amplified from genomic DNA by multiplex PCR using the deep immunoSEQ assay. Extracted genomic DNA from each cell subset was spread evenly across all wells of several immunoSEQ 96-well plates, with each plate serving as a replicate. For unsorted PBMC, roughly 270 ng genomic DNA, equal to roughly 33,000 T cell genomes, was loaded into each replicate PCR. Genomic DNA from unsorted PBMC was sequenced over ten immunoSEQ deep assay plates. The purified libraries were quantified using a Qubit 3.0 fluorometer, sized with a Bioanalyzer 2100, and then quantified again using the KAPA Library Quantification kit. A separate single-read 150-cycle Illumina NextSeq 550 flow cell was used to sequence each immunoSEQ 96-well plate. On the study's bioinformatics: Because only junctional sequences without quality scores were contained in the immunoSEQ output, filtering matching that applied to full-length reads could not be performed. To assign V/J genes and CDR3, sequences were annotated using PyIR, a Python wrapper for IgBLAST v1.9, with IMGT germline references. Reads were removed for weak V/J assignments (E-value above 1e-6), missing CDR3, stop codons, out-of-frame junctions, or ambiguous translated residues. A V3J clonotype was defined by an identical inferred V gene, J gene, and CDR3 amino acid sequence. To compute the percentage overlap between repertoires, the number of shared unique clonotypes was divided by the size of the smaller repertoire. RTK rarefaction, the Chao1 estimator, and Recon v2.1 estimates of unobserved clonotypes were used to assess repertoire richness. TCRdb mirrors the immuneACCESS table, restricted to in-frame sequences. Some clones are absent from its copies; in checked studies, under half trace to an unresolved V gene, and the reason for the others is unknown. V, J and clone size are those of that table, while D and trimming were read from the DNA. The sample table shows about 470,000 clones, and roughly 83% are seen once. The ten top clones hold about 13% of the sample.

Note on this clone: The antigen this receptor binds is unknown. No much larger clone is present one base from it, and per-base qualities are unavailable.

The donors were healthy, HIV-negative adults with no recently reported acute infections or vaccinations. Every donor was a Caucasian adult residing in Nashville, Tennessee, USA. For unsorted samples, tens of millions of PBMCs were counted, and genomic DNA was extracted using the QIAamp DNA Blood Mini kit. Blood was collected by leukapheresis, and PBMCs were isolated by Ficoll-Histopaque density gradient centrifugation and then cryopreserved in liquid nitrogen vapor phase. The sequence joins TRBV4-2 to TRBJ2-1, with no confident D gene call. The TCR originated in a woman aged 40 to 55 in good health. Some clones in this sample may be carry-over from other donors' samples. The material sequenced was PBMCs. The DNA reads as follows: TGTGCCAGCAGCCAAGAACGGGTCGCAGGTGAGCAGTTCTTC. It is translated as CASSQERVAGEQFF.